These 27 T cell receptor beta chains were all obtained from the same sample, sequenced in a study of blood T cell repertoires in COVID-19. Here immunoSEQ multiplex PCR was the method, and the copy in TCRdb shows in-frame clones only, minus some. The repertoire has about 200,000 clones, around nine tenths of them found once; the top ten carry about 18%. Sequenced: peripheral blood. The receptors were gathered from a man aged 50-59 years with COVID-19, enrolled during active disease.

Points on this clone: Mismatch with germline at one junction end may stem from a read error. The DNA for the CDR3 is TGTGCTAGCAGCCGGACAGCAGATTTTGGAAACACCATATATTTT. Amino acids: CASSRTADFGNTIYF. V gene TRBV7-7 combines with J gene TRBJ1-3, with D perhaps matching TRBD1 (6 bases). Looked up from germline, CDR1 is SSHAT and CDR2 is FNYEAQ (reference sequence). This CDR3 spans 15 amino acids.

This chain uses TRBV5-1 with TRBJ1-1, with 9 nucleotides matching TRBD1. The CDR3 runs 18 residues. J was trimmed by 0 bases and V by 0 bases; bases with no gene match: 9. The V gene's germline CDR1 is SGHRS and CDR2 YFSETQ. The CDR3 region is CASSLDWGQGPMNTEAFF. The CDR3 nucleotides are TGCGCCAGCAGCTTGGACTGGGGACAGGGACCCATGAACACTGAAGCTTTCTTT.

In regard to this clone: A read error may be the cause here, since a much bigger clone is one base away. The same CDR3 can be traced to other DNA sequences in this sample. The chain is built from TRBV6-5 and TRBJ2-7; weak D call: TRBD1 (6 bases). The CDR3 loop spans 13 amino acids. Germline V gene sequence: CDR1 MNHEY, CDR2 SVGAGI. V was trimmed by 2 bases and J by 3 bases, leaving 8 bases between them. The CDR3 nucleotides are TGTGCCAGCAGTTACGACAGGTTCTACGAGCAGTACTTC. Translating gives CASSYDRFYEQYF.

V usage is TRBV7-3 and J usage is TRBJ2-1; 8 bases are shared with TRBD2. V lost 5 bases to trimming and J lost 8 bases; unmatched junction nucleotides: 14. The CDR3 spans 16 residues. Germline-derived CDR1 and CDR2 are SGHTA and FQGTGA. Written as DNA, the CDR3 is TGTGCCAGCAGCCCCCAAGGTGCGGGGGGTGTAGATGAGCAGTTCTTC. Protein: CASSPQGAGGVDEQFF. The full variable domain, in which reference TRBV7-3 and TRBJ2-1 provide the parts outside the CDR3, is GAGVSQTPSNKVTEKGKYVELRCDPISGHTALYWYRQSLGQGPEFLIYFQGTGAADDSGLPNDRFFAVRPEGSVSTLKIQRTERGDSAVYLCASSPQGAGGVDEQFFGPGTRLTVL.

CDR3 in amino acids: CSVGGSTYEQYF. In DNA, the CDR3 is TGCAGCGTGGGCGGGAGCACCTACGAGCAGTACTTC. The chain couples TRBV29-1 to TRBJ2-7, with 7 bases identical to TRBD2. From germline, CDR1 is SQVTM and CDR2 ANQGSEA. The CDR3 covers 12 residues. The ends lost 6 bases at V and 2 bases at J; junction bases unmatched: 4.

This clone was counted at least ten times. The CDR3 spells CASSESVADAFGYTF. DNA of the CDR3: TGCGCCAGCAGTGAGTCCGTGGCGGATGCTTTTGGCTACACCTTC. The chain couples TRBV10-2 to TRBJ1-2, with no clear D. This CDR3 has 15 amino acids. The V end lost 0 bases, the J end lost 7 bases, and 15 bases lay between the germline ends. The germline CDR1 and CDR2 sequences are WSHSY and SAAADI.

This chain links TRBV3-1 (or the pseudogene TRBV3-2) with TRBJ1-2; TRBD1 might be the D (5 bases). Germline V gene sequence: CDR1 LGHDT, CDR2 YNNKEL (reference sequence). V was cut by 2 bases and J by 2 bases, with 9 bases left in between. The CDR3 consists of 14 residues. Here the CDR3 DNA reads TGTGCCAGCAGCCAAAGGGGCGAGAACTATGGCTACACCTTC. Translating it yields CASSQRGENYGYTF.

V gene TRBV7-3 combines with J gene TRBJ2-3; D remains ambiguous. Trimming stripped 4 bases from V and 0 bases from J, with 8 bases between. CDR3 length: 14 amino acids. CDR1 is SGHTA, CDR2 FQGTGA, per germline. CDR3 nucleotide sequence: TGTGCCAGCAGCTCCCAACATAGCACAGATACGCAGTATTTT. It is translated as CASSSQHSTDTQYF.

The J gene is TRBJ1-2, the V gene TRBV28, with D perhaps TRBD1 (5 bases). This CDR3 comprises 16 residues. Trimming removed 2 bases at V and 5 bases at J, with 18 bases between. From germline, CDR1 is MDHEN and CDR2 SYDVKM. CDR3 coding DNA: TGTGCCAGCAGTTTAATGGGGGGAGAAAGAACTTATGGCTACACCTTC. Amino acids: CASSLMGGERTYGYTF.

This clone was seen a single time. The gene calls are TRBV6-2 or TRBV6-3 and TRBJ2-1, with D possibly matching TRBD2 (7 bases). This CDR3 spans 17 amino acids. Trimming removed 2 bases at V and 3 bases at J, with 17 bases between. CDR1 is MNHEY and CDR2 is SVGEGT in the germline V gene. The CDR3 bases are TGTGCCAGCAGTTACGGACCTCGCGGGGGCTTCTACAATGAGCAGTTCTTC. Its translation: CASSYGPRGGFYNEQFF.

The chain employs TRBV7-3 and TRBJ1-1; no clear D. This CDR3 has 13 residues. Per the germline V gene, CDR1 is SGHTA and CDR2 is FQGTGA. Between the trimmed V and J ends, which lost 3 bases and 0 bases, there was a span of 5 bases. The CDR3 DNA reads TGTGCCAGCAGCTTTAATATGAACACTGAAGCTTTCTTT. As protein: CASSFNMNTEAFF.

This chain joins TRBV11-2 and TRBJ2-3, with 10 bases fitting TRBD2. The CDR3 runs 18 residues. Germline V gives CDR1 SGHAT, CDR2 FQNNGV. Trimming at V came to 1 base and at J to 1 base, leaving 8 bases not matched to a gene. The DNA for the CDR3 is TGTGCCAGCAGCTTAGTAGTTACTAGCGGGACTGGCACAGATACGCAGTATTTT. This codes for CASSLVVTSGTGTDTQYF.

This clone was picked up one time. The chain couples TRBV6-4 to TRBJ1-5; 8 bases are shared with TRBD1. The length of the CDR3 is 16 residues. Germline loops: CDR1 MRHNA, CDR2 SNTAGT. The junction had 9 bases not matched to a gene; V was cut back by 8 bases and J by 0 bases. The CDR3 nucleotides read TGTGCCAGCGGACAGGGCAGGGGGTATAGCAATCAGCCCCAGCATTTT. Translated, it gives CASGQGRGYSNQPQHF.

A single count supports this clone. This sequence joins TRBV19 and TRBJ2-1; the D is unclear. The germline gives CDR1 LNHDA, CDR2 SQIVND (reference sequence). Trimming stripped 0 bases from V and 0 bases from J, with 9 bases between. The CDR3 is made up of 16 amino acids. The CDR3 DNA reads TGTGCCAGTAGTATAGATCTGGTGAGCTCCTACAATGAGCAGTTCTTC. It yields the protein CASSIDLVSSYNEQFF.

The chain has TRBV5-5 and TRBJ1-6; D remains ambiguous. Germline assignment: CDR1 SGHKS and CDR2 YYEKEE (reference sequence). This CDR3 has 14 amino acids. The V end was cut by 1 base, the J end by 2 bases, with 4 bases between. CDR3 amino acids: CASSLQTYNSPLHF. The DNA for the CDR3 is TGTGCCAGCAGCTTGCAAACCTATAATTCACCCCTCCACTTT.

A single count supports this clone. This chain uses TRBV7-8 with TRBJ2-6, with D possibly matching TRBD2 (5 bases). The V gene's germline CDR1 is SGHVS and CDR2 FQNEAQ. The CDR3 length is 16 residues. Trimming took 5 bases from V and 0 from J, leaving 11 bases between them. CDR3 residues: CASSPRVVSGANVLTF. CDR3 in DNA: TGTGCCAGCAGCCCGCGGGTCGTCTCTGGGGCCAACGTCCTGACTTTC.

Here the CDR3 reads CATSPSVLGRGDTQYF. The CDR3 bases are TGTGCCACCAGTCCTTCAGTCCTAGGTCGGGGAGATACGCAGTATTTT. This chain joins TRBV24-1 and TRBJ2-3, with TRBD2 as a possible D gene (5 bases). The ends were cut back, 6 bases at V and 5 bases at J, with 20 bases in the middle. The V gene's germline CDR1 is KGHDR and CDR2 SFDVKD. This CDR3 is 16 amino acids long.

The V and J genes are TRBV7-3 and TRBJ2-1; 11 bases align to TRBD2. Germline V gene data show CDR1 as SGHTA and CDR2 as FQGTGA. The CDR3 runs 15 residues. V trimming: 1 base; J trimming: 9 bases; junction bases outside the gene matches: 5. CDR3 residues: CASSLISGRAGEQFF. DNA for the CDR3: TGTGCCAGCAGCTTAATTAGCGGGAGGGCCGGTGAGCAGTTCTTC.

To note about this clone: Within the sample, other DNA sequences also encode this same CDR3. The gene calls are TRBV27 and TRBJ1-1; 7 bases are shared with TRBD1. Unmatched junction bases numbered 5, after V lost 5 bases and J lost 5 bases. Germline V lookup: CDR1 MNHEY, CDR2 SMNVEV (reference sequence). The CDR3 has 13 residues. CDR3 DNA: TGTGCCAGCAGTCGGCAGGGGGATACTGAAGCTTTCTTT. As protein: CASSRQGDTEAFF.

This clone came up once. J is TRBJ2-5 and V is TRBV7-9; 9 nucleotides align to TRBD2. The CDR3 is made up of 16 amino acids. Germline values: CDR1 SEHNR, CDR2 FQNEAQ (reference sequence). Trimming removed 4 bases from V and 5 bases from J; junction bases left unmatched: 11. CDR3 coding DNA: TGTGCCAGCAGCTCCACTCGCGGGGGGGCCGCGGAGACCCAGTACTTC. It encodes CASSSTRGGAAETQYF.

In its sample, this clone was seen a few times. The rearrangement joins TRBV18 to TRBJ1-5, with TRBD1 matching 7 bases. Germline CDR1 reads KGHSH; CDR2 reads LQKENI. The CDR3 is 14 residues long. V dropped 4 bases and J dropped 2; count of bases not matched to a gene: 2. As DNA, the CDR3 is TGTGCCAGCTCACAGGGGGCCGGCAATCAGCCCCAGCATTTT. Its protein is CASSQGAGNQPQHF.

The chain combines TRBV10-3 with TRBJ2-5, with TRBD2 matching over 11 bases. Trimming took 0 bases from V and 1 from J; bases not matched to a gene: 1. From germline, CDR1 is ENHRY and CDR2 SYGVKD. The CDR3 is made up of 16 amino acids. CDR3 protein: CAISESTSGGQETQYF. CDR3 in DNA: TGTGCCATCAGTGAGTCTACTAGCGGGGGCCAAGAGACCCAGTACTTC.

As DNA, the CDR3 is TGTGCCAGCAGTTACTCAACAGTGAACACTGAAGCTTTCTTT. Its protein product is CASSYSTVNTEAFF. The rearrangement links TRBV6-2 or TRBV6-3 to TRBJ1-1; D gene ambiguous. The V gene lost 0 bases and the J gene lost 0 bases, with 5 bases spanning the gap. Germline-derived CDR1 and CDR2 are MNHEY and SVGEGT. The CDR3 has 14 residues.

The V gene is TRBV28, the J gene TRBJ1-5; a possible D gene is TRBD1 (5 bases). Deletions cut 6 bases from V and 7 bases from J, with 16 bases between. The CDR3 is 14 amino acids. Germline-derived CDR1 and CDR2 are MDHEN and SYDVKM. The CDR3 DNA follows: TGTGCCAGCAGCCTTCCCAGGGTTATCCAGCCCCAGCATTTT. Protein sequence: CASSLPRVIQPQHF. Complete variable domain (other parts from reference TRBV28 and TRBJ1-5): DVKVTQSSRYLVKRTGEKVFLECVQDMDHENMFWYRQDPGLGLRLIYFSYDVKMKEKGDIPEGYSVSREKKERFSLILESASTNQTSMYLCASSLPRVIQPQHFGDGTRLSIL.

This clone was found once. DNA for the CDR3: TGTGCCAGCAGTTTAGTCGGACTAGCGGCTTCCTACGAGCAGTACTTC. It codes for CASSLVGLAASYEQYF. The genes are TRBV28 and TRBJ2-7; 10 positions match TRBD2. The germline CDR1 and CDR2 sequences are MDHEN and SYDVKM. The CDR3 loop spans 16 amino acids. Trimming took 2 bases from V and 1 from J; bases not matched to a gene: 5.

V and J are TRBV24-1 and TRBJ2-1, with 11 nucleotides matching TRBD2. V trimming: 7 bases; J trimming: 7 bases; junction bases outside the gene matches: 8. Per germline, CDR1 KGHDR and CDR2 SFDVKD. The CDR3 has 15 amino acids. The CDR3 nucleotides read TGTGCCACCAGCCAGGGACTAGCGGACCCAAATGAGCAGTTCTTC. This codes for CATSQGLADPNEQFF.

As regards this clone: Additional DNA sequences in this sample encode the identical CDR3. This chain connects TRBV18 to TRBJ2-7; 8 bases match TRBD1. Germline CDR1 reads KGHSH; CDR2 reads LQKENI. This CDR3 has 15 amino acids. The J segment lost 0 bases and the V segment lost 3 bases, leaving 4 bases of the junction unmatched. CDR3 nucleotides: TGTGCCAGCTCACCTGGGACAGGAAGCTCCTACGAGCAGTACTTC. Its protein is CASSPGTGSSYEQYF.